This T cell receptor (beta chain) was identified in a study of T cell changes during pregnancy in multiple sclerosis. There are 14 residues in the CDR3. V shed 5 bases, J shed 13 bases, and the junction held 11 bases outside the gene matches. Per germline, CDR1 LGHNA and CDR2 YNFKEQ. Using immunoSEQ multiplex PCR, the repertoire was profiled, and TCRdb retains in-frame clones only, with some absent. The sample includes around 12,000 clones, around 88% of them seen just once. The sequencing used CD8+ T cells from peripheral blood mononuclear cells, collected in the second trimester of pregnancy. The gene calls are TRBV4-2 and TRBJ2-1, with 10 bases lining up with TRBD2. The receptor comes from a female donor in good health, enrolled as a control in a pregnancy study. In nucleotides, the CDR3 is TGTGCCAGCAGCTCCCCATCCTTAGCGGGAGGTCAGTTCTTC. Its protein is CASSSPSLAGGQFF.